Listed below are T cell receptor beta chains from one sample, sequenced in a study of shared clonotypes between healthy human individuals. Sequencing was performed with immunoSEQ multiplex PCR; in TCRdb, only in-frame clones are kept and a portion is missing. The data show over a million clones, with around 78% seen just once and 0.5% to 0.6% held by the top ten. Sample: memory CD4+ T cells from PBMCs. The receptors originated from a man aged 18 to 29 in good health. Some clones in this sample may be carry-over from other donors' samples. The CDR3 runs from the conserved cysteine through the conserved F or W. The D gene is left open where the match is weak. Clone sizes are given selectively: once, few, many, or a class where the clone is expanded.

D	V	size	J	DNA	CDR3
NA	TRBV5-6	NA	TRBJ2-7	TGTGCCAGCAGCCTCAGGGAAACCGGCGAGCAGTACTTC	CASSLRETGEQYF
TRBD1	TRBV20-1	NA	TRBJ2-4	TGCAGTGCGACAGGGGAGAACATTCAGTACTTC	CSATGENIQYF
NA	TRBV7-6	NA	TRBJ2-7	TGTGCCAGCAGCTCCCTAGCTAGGGGAGTATTGCAGTACTTC	CASSSLARGVLQYF
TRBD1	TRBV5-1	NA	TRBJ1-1	TGCGCCAGCCGTTCACAGGGGGTGATCACTGAAGCTTTCTTT	CASRSQGVITEAFF
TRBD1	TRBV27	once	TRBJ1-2	TGTGCCAGCAAGACGGGACAGGGGTATAGCTACACCTTC	CASKTGQGYSYTF
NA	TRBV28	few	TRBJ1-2	TGTGCCAGCAGTTTAGGGGACTATGGCTACACCTTC	CASSLGDYGYTF
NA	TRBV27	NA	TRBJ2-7	TGTGCCAGCAGTTTAACTCGCGAGCAGTACTTC	CASSLTREQYF
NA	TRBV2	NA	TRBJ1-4	TGTGCCAGCAGTGGCAGTTCGGAAAAACTGTTTTTT	CASSGSSEKLFF
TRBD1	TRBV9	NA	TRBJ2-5	TGTGCCAGCAGCCCCCAGACAGGGGGCTATGAGACCCAGTACTTC	CASSPQTGGYETQYF
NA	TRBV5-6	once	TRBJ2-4	TGTGCCAGCAGCTTGGTAGCAGCAAGAAACATTCAGTACTTC	CASSLVAARNIQYF
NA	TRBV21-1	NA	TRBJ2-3	TGTGCCAGCAGCAAGCGGTATTTGGGGGGCAGGGATACGCAGTATTTT	CASSKRYLGGRDTQYF
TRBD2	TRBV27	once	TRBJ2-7	TGTGCCAGCAGTAGAAGCGGGAATTCCTACGAGCAGTACTTC	CASSRSGNSYEQYF
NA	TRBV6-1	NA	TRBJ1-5	TGTGCCAGCAGTGAAGTTCTGGGGACCGTCAATCAGCCCCAGCATTTT	CASSEVLGTVNQPQHF
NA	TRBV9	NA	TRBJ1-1	TGTGCCAGCAGCCCCCCCCAGGGGTGGAACACTGAAGCTTTCTTT	CASSPPQGWNTEAFF
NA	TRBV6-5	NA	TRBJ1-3	TGTGCCAGCAGTTACGCCTGGCAGGGTGGCGGAAACACCATATATTTT	CASSYAWQGGGNTIYF
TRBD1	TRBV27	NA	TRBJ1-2	TGTGCCAGCAGGATGACAGGGGGCTATGGCTACACCTTC	CASRMTGGYGYTF
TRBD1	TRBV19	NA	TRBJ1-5	TGTGCCAGTAGAACCGGGACAGGGGCCCAGCCCCAGCATTTT	CASRTGTGAQPQHF
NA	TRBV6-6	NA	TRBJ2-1	TGTGCCAGCAGTACGGGACAAGCCTACAATGAGCAGTTCTTC	CASSTGQAYNEQFF
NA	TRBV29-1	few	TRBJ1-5	TGCAGCGTCGCTCAGGGGTGGGGAATGGATCAGCCCCAGCATTTT	CSVAQGWGMDQPQHF
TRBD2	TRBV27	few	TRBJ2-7	TGTGCCAGCAGTTACAGCGGGGGGAACTCCTACGAGCAGTACTTC	CASSYSGGNSYEQYF
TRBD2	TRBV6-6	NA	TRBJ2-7	TGTGCCAGCAGCCACGGGACTAGCGGGCTGGGCTACGAGCAGTACTTC	CASSHGTSGLGYEQYF
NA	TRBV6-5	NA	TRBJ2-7	TGTGCCAGCAGTTACTCTCCAGGGGCCTACGAGCAGTACTTC	CASSYSPGAYEQYF
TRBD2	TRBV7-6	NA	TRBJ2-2	TGTGCCAGCAGGAGACTAGCGGGAGGGGCGAACACCGGGGAGCTGTTTTTT	CASRRLAGGANTGELFF
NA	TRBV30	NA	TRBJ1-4	TGTGCCTGGAGTGTATTCGGGTCAACTAATGAAAAACTGTTTTTT	CAWSVFGSTNEKLFF
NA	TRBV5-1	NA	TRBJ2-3	TGCGCCAGCAGCGAACCGAGTGGGACCACAGATACGCAGTATTTT	CASSEPSGTTDTQYF
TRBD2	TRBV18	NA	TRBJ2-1	TGTGCCAGCTCACCCTCGAGCGGGAGCCACTACAATGAGCAGTTCTTC	CASSPSSGSHYNEQFF
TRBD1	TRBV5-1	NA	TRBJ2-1	TGCGCCAGCAGCTCCGGGACAGCGTCCTACAATGAGCAGTTCTTC	CASSSGTASYNEQFF
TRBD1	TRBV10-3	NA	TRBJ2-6	TGTGCCATCAGTGCCGGGACAGACCTGGCCGGGGCCAACGTCCTGACTTTC	CAISAGTDLAGANVLTF
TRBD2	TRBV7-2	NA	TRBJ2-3	TGTGCCAGCAGGAGCGGGACTAGCACAGATACGCAGTATTTT	CASRSGTSTDTQYF
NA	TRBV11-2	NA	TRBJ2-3	TGTGCCAGCAGCTTATGGGGGGGCGCGACAGATACGCAGTATTTT	CASSLWGGATDTQYF
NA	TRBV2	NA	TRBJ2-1	TGTGCCAGCAGTTCGGAGGTGTCCTACAATGAGCAGTTCTTC	CASSSEVSYNEQFF
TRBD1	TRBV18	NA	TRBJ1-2	TGTGCCAGCTCACCGACAGGGGGCATCTATGGCTACACCTTC	CASSPTGGIYGYTF
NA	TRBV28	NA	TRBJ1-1	TGTGCCAGCAGTTTACCGCGAGATCGGACTGAAGCTTTCTTT	CASSLPRDRTEAFF
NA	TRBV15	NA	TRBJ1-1	TGTGCCACCAGCAGGCAGGGGCCACCAAATGGTGAAGCTTTCTTT	CATSRQGPPNGEAFF
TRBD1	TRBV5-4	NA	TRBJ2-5	TGTGCCAGCAGTCTACAGGGGGAAGAGACCCAGTACTTC	CASSLQGEETQYF
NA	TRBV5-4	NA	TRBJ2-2	TGTGCCAGCACGGGGCGGGAGAACACCGGGGAGCTGTTTTTT	CASTGRENTGELFF
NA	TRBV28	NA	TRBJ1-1	TGTGCCAGCAGTTTCTTCGACGGGGCCGGGACTGAAGCTTTCTTT	CASSFFDGAGTEAFF
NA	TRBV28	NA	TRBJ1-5	TGTGCCAGCAGCTCGGGTCGAAAAGGCAATCAGCCCCAGCATTTT	CASSSGRKGNQPQHF
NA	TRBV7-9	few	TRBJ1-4	TGTGCCAGCAGCTACGACAGAGGGAATGAAAAACTGTTTTTT	CASSYDRGNEKLFF
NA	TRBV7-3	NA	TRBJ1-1	TGTGCCAGCAGCCAAGGCAGAGGGGAAGCTTTCTTT	CASSQGRGEAFF
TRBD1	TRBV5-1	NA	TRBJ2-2	TGCGCCAGCAGCCCCCGGACAGGGGAGACCGGGGAGCTGTTTTTT	CASSPRTGETGELFF
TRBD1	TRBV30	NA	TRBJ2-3	TGTGCCTGGAGTGTCAGGGGGTGGGATACGCAGTATTTT	CAWSVRGWDTQYF
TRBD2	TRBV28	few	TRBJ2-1	TGTGCCAGCAGTTTCCTCGGGACTAGCGGGAGGAATGAGCAGTTCTTC	CASSFLGTSGRNEQFF
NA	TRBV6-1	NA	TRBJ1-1	TGTGCCAGCAGTGAAGCTAGGAACACTGAAGCTTTCTTT	CASSEARNTEAFF
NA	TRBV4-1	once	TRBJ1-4	TGCGCCAGCAGCCAGCCAGGGGCAACTAATGAAAAACTGTTTTTT	CASSQPGATNEKLFF
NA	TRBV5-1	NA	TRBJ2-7	TGCGCCAGCAGCTTGGTTTACGACGACGGTGGAGAGCAGTACTTC	CASSLVYDDGGEQYF
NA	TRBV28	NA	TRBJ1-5	TGTGCCAGCACCGAGATAAGCCAGCCCCAGCATTTT	CASTEISQPQHF
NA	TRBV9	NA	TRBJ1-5	TGTGCCAGTGCACAGGGTAGCAATCAGCCCCAGCATTTT	CASAQGSNQPQHF
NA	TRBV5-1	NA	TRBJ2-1	TGCGCCAGCAGCCCTGGGGGCCTATACAATGAGCAGTTCTTC	CASSPGGLYNEQFF
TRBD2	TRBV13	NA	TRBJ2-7	TGTGCCAGCAGCTCCAGCGGGAGTGGGGAGCAGTACTTC	CASSSSGSGEQYF
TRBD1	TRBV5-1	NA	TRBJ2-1	TGCGCCAGCAGCTTAGCCCCGGGGACAGGTAGCCCAGAGCAGTTCTTC	CASSLAPGTGSPEQFF
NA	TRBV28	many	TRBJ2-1	TGTGCCAGCAGTCCCGGCCCGGATTGGGGTAGTGGCGGCGGAAACCAGAGATACAATGAGCAGTTCTTC	CASSPGPDWGSGGGNQRYNEQFF
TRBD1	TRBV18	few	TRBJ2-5	TGTGCCAGCTCACCTCCGGGACAGGGGGCTGAGACCCAGTACTTC	CASSPPGQGAETQYF
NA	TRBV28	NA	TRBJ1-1	TGTGCCAGCAGTTTAGACGGCTCGAACACTGAAGCTTTCTTT	CASSLDGSNTEAFF
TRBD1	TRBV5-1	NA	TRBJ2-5	TGCGCCAGCAGCTGGCGGGACAGGTCTCAAGAGACCCAGTACTTC	CASSWRDRSQETQYF
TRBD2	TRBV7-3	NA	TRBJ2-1	TGTGCCAGCAGCTCTCTTGCGGGAGGGGCCAGAGAGCAGTTCTTC	CASSSLAGGAREQFF
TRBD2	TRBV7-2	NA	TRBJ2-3	TGTGCCAGCAGCTTAGTAGCGGGAGAATCAGATACGCAGTATTTT	CASSLVAGESDTQYF
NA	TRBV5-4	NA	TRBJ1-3	TGTGCCAGCAGCACCGGGACATCTGGAAACACCATATATTTT	CASSTGTSGNTIYF
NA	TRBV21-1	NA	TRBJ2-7	TGTGCCAGCAGCTCTTATCCGGGACTATCCTACGAGCAGTACTTC	CASSSYPGLSYEQYF